This TCR beta chain comes out of a study of read filtering for tumor transcriptome and immune sequencing. Study-wide background: Eight or nine patients were R-ISS I, 16 were R-ISS II, six or seven were R-ISS III. TCR-mapped reads were about 4 to 11 million with IR-seq versus about 85 to 1,300 with RNA-seq. Overall study findings and caveats: The CD138-negative fraction was mixed bone marrow immune cells, not pure T cells.

Every patient had bone marrow sampled while the disease was active. From about 400 ng of RNA, a library with molecular barcoded alpha/delta and beta/gamma adaptors was made. TCRdb passed the reads through MiXCR, listing each CDR3 protein once. The table lists 120,000 or so distinct CDR3 sequences, over 10% of them singletons, with approximately 10% in the top ten. Germline CDR1 is SGHVS and CDR2 is FNYEAQ. The germline V and J ends were trimmed by 9 bases and 6 bases, with 16 bases remaining between them. This CDR3 has 13 amino acids. This clonotype was seen ten or more times. Its antigen is unidentified.

Material for sequencing was a population of CD138-negative cells sorted from bone marrow. The rearrangement joins TRBV7-6 to TRBJ2-3; D is uncertain. The TCR comes from a donor at least 40 years old with multiple myeloma. Written as DNA, the CDR3 is TGTGCCAGTCATGGCGCCGCGTCCGATACGCAGTATTTT. Its protein is CASHGAASDTQYF.